This T cell receptor beta chain was obtained from a study of blood T cells in healthy people across ages. Notes on the study in general: A strong correlation was seen between TCR beta diversity and naive T cell percentage.

Peripheral blood was drawn, about 9.1 milliliters per donor. Extraction of total RNA produced a minimum of 5.5 micrograms from each sample. The CDR3 contains 14 residues. The V end was cut by 4 bases, the J end by 8 bases, with 18 bases between. CDR1 and CDR2 (germline): SGHDT, YYEEEE. As for this clonotype: Its antigen is unknown.

Together with a sample-barcoded 5' primer, a J-beta primer mix was included in a second PCR lasting about 6 to 11 cycles. Every cDNA was tagged by a template-switch adaptor with 12 random nucleotides. TCRdb redid the calling of the 5' RACE reads with MiXCR, one entry per CDR3 protein. Of 550,000 to 650,000 distinct CDR3 sequences in the sample, approximately 30% were seen once. The origin of this receptor is a woman older than 75 in good health. The rearrangement links TRBV5-6 to TRBJ1-2, with no clear D. Sequenced sample: blood. The CDR3 protein is CASSPFPRSEGYTF. The DNA for the CDR3 is TGTGCCAGCAGCCCATTCCCCCGATCGGAAGGCTACACCTTC.